This TCR beta chain was profiled in a study of early stage breast cancer tumors. Study summary: ER+/PR+/HER2- status applied to about 80% of the 16 invasive breast tumors. General study findings and limits: Compared with adjacent normal breast tissue, tumors showed 2.5 to 3-fold greater T cell density and higher clonality. Most shared enriched TCRB sequences were commonly generated ones.

Germline loops: CDR1 MNHNS, CDR2 SASEGT. The CDR3 totals 13 residues. Between the trimmed V and J ends, which lost 3 bases and 14 bases, there was a span of 14 bases. This clone turned up a few times. Its antigen is currently unknown. Each sample had two DNA replicates, roughly 0.48 ug blood or roughly 1.6 ug tissue. Generated by immunoSEQ multiplex PCR, the TCRdb table keeps only in-frame clones and is missing some. Among some 72,000 clones listed, 65% to 80% were seen once. The chain employs TRBV6-1 and TRBJ1-6; D perhaps matches TRBD1 (5 bases). This sequence was found in a person between 55 and 69 years old with breast cancer. The material sequenced was blood. DNA for the CDR3: TGTGCCAGCAGTGAGACGCGCCCGGGGGCCCTCCACTTT. The encoded protein is CASSETRPGALHF.